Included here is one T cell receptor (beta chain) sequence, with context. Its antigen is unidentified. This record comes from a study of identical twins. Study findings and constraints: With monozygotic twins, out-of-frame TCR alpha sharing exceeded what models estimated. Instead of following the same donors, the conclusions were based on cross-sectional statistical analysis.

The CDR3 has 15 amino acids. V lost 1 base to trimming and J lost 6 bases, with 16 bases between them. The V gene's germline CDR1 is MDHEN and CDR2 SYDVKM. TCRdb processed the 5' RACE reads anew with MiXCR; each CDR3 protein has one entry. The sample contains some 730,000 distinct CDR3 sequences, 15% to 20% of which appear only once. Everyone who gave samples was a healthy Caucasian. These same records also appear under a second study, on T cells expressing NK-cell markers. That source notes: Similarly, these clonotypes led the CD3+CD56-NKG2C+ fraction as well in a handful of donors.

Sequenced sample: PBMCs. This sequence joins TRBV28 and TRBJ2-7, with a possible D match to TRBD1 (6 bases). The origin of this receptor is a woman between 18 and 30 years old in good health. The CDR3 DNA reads TGTGCCAGCAGTTTATCCGGGACACACGCCTCCGAGCAGTACTTC. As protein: CASSLSGTHASEQYF. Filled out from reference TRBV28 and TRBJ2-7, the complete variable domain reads DVKVTQSSRYLVKRTGEKVFLECVQDMDHENMFWYRQDPGLGLRLIYFSYDVKMKEKGDIPEGYSVSREKKERFSLILESASTNQTSMYLCASSLSGTHASEQYFGPGTRLTVT.